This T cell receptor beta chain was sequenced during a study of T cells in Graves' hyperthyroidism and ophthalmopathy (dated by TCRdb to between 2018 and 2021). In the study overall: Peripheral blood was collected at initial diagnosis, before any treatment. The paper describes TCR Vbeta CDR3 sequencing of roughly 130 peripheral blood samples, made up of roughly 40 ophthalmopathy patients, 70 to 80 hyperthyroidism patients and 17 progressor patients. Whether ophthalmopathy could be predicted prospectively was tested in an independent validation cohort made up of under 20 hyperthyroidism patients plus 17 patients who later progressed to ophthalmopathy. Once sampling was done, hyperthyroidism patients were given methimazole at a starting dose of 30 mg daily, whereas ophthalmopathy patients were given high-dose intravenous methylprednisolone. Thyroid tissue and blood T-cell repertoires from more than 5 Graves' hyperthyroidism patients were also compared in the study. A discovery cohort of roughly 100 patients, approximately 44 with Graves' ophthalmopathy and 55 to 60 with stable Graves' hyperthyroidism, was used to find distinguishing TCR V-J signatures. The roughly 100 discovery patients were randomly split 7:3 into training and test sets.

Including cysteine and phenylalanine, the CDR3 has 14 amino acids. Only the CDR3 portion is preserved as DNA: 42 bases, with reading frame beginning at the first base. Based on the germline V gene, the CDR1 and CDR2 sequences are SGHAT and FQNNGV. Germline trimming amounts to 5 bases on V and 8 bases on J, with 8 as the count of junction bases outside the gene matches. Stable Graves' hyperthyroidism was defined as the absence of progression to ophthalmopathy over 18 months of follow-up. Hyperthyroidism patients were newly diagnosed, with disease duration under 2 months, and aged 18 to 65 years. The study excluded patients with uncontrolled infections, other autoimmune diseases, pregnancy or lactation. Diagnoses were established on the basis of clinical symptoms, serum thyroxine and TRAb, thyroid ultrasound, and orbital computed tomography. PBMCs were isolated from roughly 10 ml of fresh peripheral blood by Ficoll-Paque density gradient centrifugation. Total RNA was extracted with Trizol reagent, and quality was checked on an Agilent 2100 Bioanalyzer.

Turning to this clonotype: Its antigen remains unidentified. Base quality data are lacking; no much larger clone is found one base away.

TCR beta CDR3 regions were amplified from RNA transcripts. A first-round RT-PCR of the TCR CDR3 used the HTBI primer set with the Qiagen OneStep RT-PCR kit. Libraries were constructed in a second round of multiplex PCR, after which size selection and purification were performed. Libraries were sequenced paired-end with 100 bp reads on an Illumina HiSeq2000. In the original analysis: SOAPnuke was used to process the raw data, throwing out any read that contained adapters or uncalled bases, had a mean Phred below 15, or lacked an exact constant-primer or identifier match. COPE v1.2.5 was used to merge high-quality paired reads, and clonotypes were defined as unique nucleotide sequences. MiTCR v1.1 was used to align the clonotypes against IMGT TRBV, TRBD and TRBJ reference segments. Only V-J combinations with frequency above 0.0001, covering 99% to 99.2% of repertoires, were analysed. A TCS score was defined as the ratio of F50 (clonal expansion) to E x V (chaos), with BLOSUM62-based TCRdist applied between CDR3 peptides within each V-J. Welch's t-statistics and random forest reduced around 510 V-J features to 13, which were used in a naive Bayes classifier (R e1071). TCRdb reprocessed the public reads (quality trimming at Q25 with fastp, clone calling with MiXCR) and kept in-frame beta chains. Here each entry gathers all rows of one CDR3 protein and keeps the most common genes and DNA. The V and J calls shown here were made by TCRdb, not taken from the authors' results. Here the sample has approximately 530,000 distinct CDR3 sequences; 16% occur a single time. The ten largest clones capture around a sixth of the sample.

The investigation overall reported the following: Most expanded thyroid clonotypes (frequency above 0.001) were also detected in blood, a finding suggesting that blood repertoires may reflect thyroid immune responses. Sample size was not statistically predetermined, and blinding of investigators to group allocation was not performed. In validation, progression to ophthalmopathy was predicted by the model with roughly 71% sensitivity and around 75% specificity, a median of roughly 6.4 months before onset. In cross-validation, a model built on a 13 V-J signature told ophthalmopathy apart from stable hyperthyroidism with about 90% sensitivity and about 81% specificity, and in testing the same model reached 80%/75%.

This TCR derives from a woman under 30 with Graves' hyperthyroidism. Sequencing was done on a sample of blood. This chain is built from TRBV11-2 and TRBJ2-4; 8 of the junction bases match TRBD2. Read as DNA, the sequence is TGTGCCAGCAGCAAGTCGGGGGGGTTGGACATTCAGTACTTC. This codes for CASSKSGGLDIQYF.